The present T cell receptor (beta chain) was sequenced within a study of molecular identifiers for immune sequencing clone quantification. Whole-study context: Replicate runs used RNA from approximately 20,000 or 98,000 naive CD8 cells, which was split five ways into aliquots, and four of those aliquots were then sequenced.

Study-wide findings and caveats: Over 98% of effector molecules, yet under 1% of naive-cell molecules, were held by clones above 20 RNA copies. Spiked-in Jurkat TCR RNA corresponding to one cell was reported as detectable against 750,000 to 1,000,000 naive cells.

The length of the CDR3 is 14 residues. The germline V gene has CDR1 DFQATT and CDR2 SNEGSKA (reference sequence). V trimming: 4 bases; J trimming: 5 bases; junction bases outside the gene matches: 8. Listed TCR primers and previously described methods were used for bulk TCR libraries. MiXCR, run by TCRdb on the PCR reads, gives a single entry per CDR3 protein. The data show around 300,000 distinct CDR3 sequences, roughly 24% seen once. This clonotype was observed a handful of times. The antigen is not known. The clonotype originates from a human donor in good health. Some libraries in this study had Jurkat cell RNA spiked in. The sample consisted of naive CD8+ T cells from blood, with Jurkat cell RNA spiked in. Subset given: FACS-sorted CD8+CD4-CCR7+CD45RA+ naive T cells. The chain is built from TRBV20-1 and TRBJ2-7; TRBD1 aligns across 10 bases. CDR3 bases: TGCAGTGCTATTGGACAGGGGGTGTTCGACGAGCAGTACTTC. Translated: CSAIGQGVFDEQYF.